This section outlines one T cell receptor beta chain sequence together with its context. This CDR3 contains 15 residues. Germline V CDR1 and CDR2: GTSNPN, SVGIG (reference sequence). The V end was cut by 1 base, the J end by 0 bases, with 12 bases between. The use of a sample-barcoded 5' primer and a J-beta primer mix characterized a second PCR of about 6 to 12 cycles. TCRdb called the 5' RACE reads again in MiXCR, with one record for every CDR3 protein. The sample yields fewer than 1,000,000 distinct CDR3 sequences, around two fifths seen once. These data belong to a study of blood T cells in healthy people across ages.

The TCR was taken from a man aged 55 to 69 in good health. Material for sequencing was blood. The chain carries TRBV30 and TRBJ1-1, with a tentative D call TRBD1 (6 bases). DNA for the CDR3: TGTGCCTGGAGTGAGACAGGAGATATGAACACTGAAGCTTTCTTT. It yields the protein CAWSETGDMNTEAFF.